The source of this T cell receptor beta chain is a study of blood T cell repertoires in COVID-19. Study in general: Samples taken during acute and convalescent COVID-19 were collected in the United States, Italy and Spain. Sources were T cells, B-cell-depleted T cells, or PBMCs; the material itself was cDNA or gDNA.

In the study's own analysis: Using reference gene primer amplification, nucleated cell counts were estimated. Method: immunoSEQ multiplex PCR; TCRdb's copy keeps in-frame clones and lacks some. The DNA gave D and trimming, while V, J and clone size come from that table. There are about 240,000 clones in the sample; 85% to 90% occur only once, and 5.5% to 8% lies in the top ten. This clone was counted only a few times. Sequencing was performed on peripheral blood. This sequence originates from a man aged 55-75 years with acute or convalescent COVID-19.

CDR3 protein: CAISEGSREQYF. In DNA form, the CDR3 reads TGTGCCATCAGTGAGGGTTCGCGGGAGCAGTACTTC. The V call is TRBV10-3, the J call TRBJ2-7; no definite D call. V lost 2 bases, J lost 7 bases, and 9 bases lay in between. CDR1 and CDR2 from the germline V gene are ENHRY and SYGVKD. The CDR3 has 12 residues.